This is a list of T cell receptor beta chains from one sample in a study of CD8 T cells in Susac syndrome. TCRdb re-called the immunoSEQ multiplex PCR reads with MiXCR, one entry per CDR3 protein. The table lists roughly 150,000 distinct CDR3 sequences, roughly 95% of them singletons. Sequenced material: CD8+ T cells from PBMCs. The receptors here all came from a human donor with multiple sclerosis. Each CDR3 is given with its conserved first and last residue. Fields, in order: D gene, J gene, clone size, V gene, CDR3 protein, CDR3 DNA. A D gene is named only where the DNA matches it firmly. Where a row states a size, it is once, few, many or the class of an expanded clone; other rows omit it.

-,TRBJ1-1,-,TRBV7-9,CASSSEAGANPEAFF,TGTGCCAGCAGCTCAGAGGCAGGGGCGAATCCTGAAGCTTTCTTT
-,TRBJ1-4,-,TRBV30,CAWSLGGGWPNEKLFF,TGTGCCTGGAGTCTAGGGGGGGGCTGGCCTAATGAAAAACTGTTTTTT
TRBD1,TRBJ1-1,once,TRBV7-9,CASSPLGGGNTEAFF,TGTGCCAGCAGCCCCCTAGGGGGCGGGAACACTGAAGCTTTCTTT
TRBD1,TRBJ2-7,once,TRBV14,CASSQGQAYEQYF,TGTGCCAGCAGCCAGGGACAGGCCTACGAGCAGTACTTC
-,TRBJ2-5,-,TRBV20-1,CSARDGRGEETQYF,TGCAGTGCTAGAGATGGGAGGGGGGAGGAGACCCAGTACTTC
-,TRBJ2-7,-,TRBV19,CASSAALQGIYEQYF,TGTGCCAGTAGTGCCGCATTACAGGGTATCTACGAGCAGTACTTC
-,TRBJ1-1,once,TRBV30,CAWSGGGTEAFF,TGTGCCTGGAGTGGAGGTGGCACTGAAGCTTTCTTT
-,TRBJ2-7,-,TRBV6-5,CASSSQGVGHEQYF,TGTGCCAGCAGTTCACAGGGAGTCGGCCACGAGCAGTACTTC
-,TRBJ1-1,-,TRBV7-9,CASSLSGQPEAFF,TGTGCCAGCAGCTTATCCGGCCAGCCTGAAGCTTTCTTT
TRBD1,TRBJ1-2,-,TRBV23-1,CASSQGTGKSYGYTF,TGCGCCAGCAGTCAAGGGACAGGGAAGAGCTATGGCTACACCTTC
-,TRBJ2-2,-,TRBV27,CASSSQGKTGELFF,TGTGCCAGCAGTTCCCAGGGTAAAACCGGGGAGCTGTTTTTT
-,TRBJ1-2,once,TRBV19,CASSIFDGYTF,TGTGCCAGTAGTATATTTGACGGCTACACCTTC
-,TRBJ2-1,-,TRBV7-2,CASSLGYWTSDEQFF,TGTGCCAGCAGCTTAGGTTATTGGACGTCTGATGAGCAGTTCTTC
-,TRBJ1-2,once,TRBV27,CASSLSGGASTYGYTF,TGTGCCAGCAGTTTATCGGGCGGGGCCTCCACCTATGGCTACACCTTC
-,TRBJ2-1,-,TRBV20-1,CSADKPNEQFF,TGCAGTGCTGACAAACCGAATGAGCAGTTCTTC
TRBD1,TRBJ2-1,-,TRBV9,CASSGGTGVFDNEQFF,TGTGCCAGCAGCGGAGGAACAGGGGTTTTCGACAATGAGCAGTTCTTC
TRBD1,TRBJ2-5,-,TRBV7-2,CASSSGTAYQETQYF,TGTGCCAGCAGCTCTGGGACAGCGTACCAAGAGACCCAGTACTTC
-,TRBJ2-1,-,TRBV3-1,CASSPTASSYNEQFF,TGTGCCAGCAGTCCGACAGCGAGCTCCTACAATGAGCAGTTCTTC
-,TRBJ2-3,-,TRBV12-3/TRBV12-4,CASSLDGVADTQYF,TGTGCCAGCAGTTTAGACGGGGTTGCAGATACGCAGTATTTT
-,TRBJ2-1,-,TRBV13,CASSLGVWNGNEQFF,TGTGCCAGCAGCTTAGGGGTCTGGAATGGCAATGAGCAGTTCTTC
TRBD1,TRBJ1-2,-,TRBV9,CASSLGTARSLVGYTF,TGTGCCAGCAGCCTCGGGACAGCTAGATCGTTGGTGGGCTACACCTTC
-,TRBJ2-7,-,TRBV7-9,CASSLAATSAYEQYF,TGTGCCAGCAGCTTAGCGGCCACCTCAGCCTACGAGCAGTACTTC
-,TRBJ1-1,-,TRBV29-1,CSSRTGRVGTEAFF,TGCAGCTCCCGAACTGGCAGGGTAGGGACTGAAGCTTTCTTT
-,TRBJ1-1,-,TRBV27,CASSFVGTSEAFF,TGTGCCAGCAGTTTCGTGGGGACATCTGAAGCTTTCTTT